The rows below give T cell receptor beta chains drawn from one sample of a study of early T cells in non-severe SARS-CoV-2 infection. TCRdb ran MiXCR on the 5' RACE reads and lists one entry per CDR3 protein. This table has more than 50,000 distinct CDR3 sequences, 12% appearing once. The source was whole blood, collected at baseline. Receptors were obtained from an adult who was a healthcare worker with PCR-confirmed SARS-CoV-2 infection or an uninfected control (not recorded which). CDR3s include the opening cysteine and the closing phenylalanine or tryptophan. The order of the fields is V gene, D gene, J gene, clone size, CDR3 protein, CDR3 DNA. D genes are given only for firm matches. Clone size, where shown, is once, few, many, or a class for clones that have expanded.

TRBV11-2	TRBD2	TRBJ2-1	.	CASSSGLATNEQFF	TGTGCCAGCAGTTCAGGACTAGCGACAAATGAGCAGTTCTTC
TRBV10-1	.	TRBJ2-2	.	CASSSESGELFF	TGCGCCAGCTCTAGTGAAAGCGGGGAGCTGTTTTTT
TRBV24-1	.	TRBJ1-1	many	CATSGPTGITEAFF	TGTGCCACCAGTGGTCCTACAGGGATCACTGAAGCTTTCTTT
TRBV27	TRBD2	TRBJ2-4	many	CASGLSGPQNIQYF	TGTGCCAGTGGGCTTAGCGGGCCCCAAAACATTCAGTACTTC
TRBV5-1	.	TRBJ2-2	few	CASSGSGQNTGELFF	TGCGCCAGCAGTGGTTCGGGGCAGAACACCGGGGAGCTGTTTTTT
TRBV12-3/TRBV12-4	.	TRBJ1-1	.	CASGGTINTEAFF	TGTGCCAGCGGCGGGACTATTAACACTGAAGCTTTCTTT
TRBV7-6	.	TRBJ1-6	many	CASSSRSDSPLHF	TGTGCCAGCAGTTCACGCTCCGATTCACCCCTCCACTTT
TRBV6-5	TRBD1	TRBJ2-1	few	CASSYASWTGGKQEQFF	TGTGCCAGCAGTTACGCGTCCTGGACAGGGGGCAAACAGGAGCAGTTCTTC
TRBV3-1	.	TRBJ2-7	many	CAIKVRRKNYEQYF	TGTGCCATCAAGGTCCGGAGAAAAAACTACGAGCAGTACTTC
TRBV18	.	TRBJ1-1	.	CASSREGNTEAFF	TGTGCCAGCTCCCGGGAGGGGAACACTGAAGCTTTCTTT
TRBV20-1	TRBD1	TRBJ2-7	many	CSAGDPGQSYEQYF	TGCAGTGCTGGCGATCCGGGACAGTCCTACGAGCAGTACTTC
TRBV19	.	TRBJ2-3	many	CASRGLAGDTQYF	TGTGCCAGTAGAGGACTGGCCGGGGATACGCAGTATTTT
TRBV6-2/TRBV6-3	TRBD1	TRBJ1-2	many	CASSTGVGGYTF	TGTGCCAGCAGTACAGGGGTCGGCGGCTACACCTTC
TRBV5-4	TRBD1	TRBJ2-7	few	CASSQGQGSYEQYF	TGTGCCAGCAGCCAGGGACAGGGCTCCTACGAGCAGTACTTC
TRBV27	.	TRBJ2-7	few	CASSLKPSAYEQYF	TGTGCCAGCAGTTTAAAGCCCTCCGCCTACGAGCAGTACTTC
TRBV19	TRBD2	TRBJ2-3	.	CATSMAGVGDTQYF	TGTGCCACTTCAATGGCGGGAGTCGGAGATACGCAGTATTTT
TRBV28	TRBD1	TRBJ1-5	many	CASSPGGHTYSNQPQHF	TGTGCCAGCAGTCCAGGGGGACATACTTATAGCAATCAGCCCCAGCATTTT
TRBV24-1	.	TRBJ2-1	.	CATSSGGNEQFF	TGTGCCACCAGTTCTGGGGGCAATGAGCAGTTCTTC
TRBV28	.	TRBJ1-5	few	CASRIGGGQPQHF	TGTGCCAGCAGGATCGGGGGCGGTCAGCCCCAGCATTTT
TRBV27	.	TRBJ1-2	many	CASSLRVGNYGYTF	TGTGCCAGCAGTTTACGGGTGGGGAACTATGGCTACACCTTC
TRBV11-2	.	TRBJ1-4	medium-sized	CASSFPEGRRYEKLFF	TGTGCCAGCAGCTTTCCCGAAGGGAGGAGATATGAAAAACTGTTTTTT
TRBV24-1	.	TRBJ2-3	many	CATSERSGDTQYF	TGTGCCACCAGTGAGAGGAGCGGAGATACGCAGTATTTT
TRBV7-3	TRBD2	TRBJ2-5	.	CASSFQGGEETQYF	TGTGCCAGCAGCTTCCAGGGAGGGGAAGAGACCCAGTACTTC
TRBV28	TRBD2	TRBJ2-7	.	CASSEAGTKSSYEQYF	TGTGCCAGCAGCGAAGCCGGGACTAAGAGCTCCTACGAGCAGTACTTC
TRBV4-2	TRBD2	TRBJ2-7	.	CASSQDPAGATEQYF	TGTGCCAGCAGCCAAGATCCAGCGGGAGCAACCGAGCAGTACTTC
TRBV14	TRBD1	TRBJ1-6	.	CASSLGQGSSPLHF	TGTGCCAGCAGCCTCGGACAGGGAAGTTCACCCCTCCACTTT
TRBV7-8	TRBD2	TRBJ2-7	.	CASSLAGTSDEQYF	TGTGCCAGCAGCTTAGCGGGGACTAGCGACGAGCAGTACTTC
TRBV15	TRBD1	TRBJ2-7	.	CATTRDRGSYEQYF	TGTGCCACCACCCGGGACAGGGGCTCCTACGAGCAGTACTTC
TRBV28	.	TRBJ1-1	.	CATKGPNTEAFF	TGTGCTACGAAGGGGCCAAACACTGAAGCTTTCTTT
TRBV7-2	TRBD1	TRBJ2-5	.	CASNFGQGETQYF	TGTGCCAGCAACTTCGGACAGGGAGAGACCCAGTACTTC
TRBV19	.	TRBJ1-1	.	CASSIRLGEEAFF	TGTGCCAGTAGTATCAGACTCGGGGAAGAAGCTTTCTTT
TRBV27	.	TRBJ2-7	few	CASSTTLSYEQYF	TGTGCCAGCAGTACGACTCTCTCCTACGAGCAGTACTTC
TRBV7-6	.	TRBJ2-1	.	CASSTGYNEQFF	TGTGCCAGCAGTACAGGGTACAATGAGCAGTTCTTC
TRBV7-8	.	TRBJ1-3	.	CASSPLGGGNTIYF	TGTGCCAGCAGCCCGCTGGGAGGAGGAAACACCATATATTTT
TRBV4-1	.	TRBJ1-3	.	CASSQVSGNTIYF	TGCGCCAGCAGCCAAGTCTCTGGAAACACCATATATTTT
TRBV19	TRBD1	TRBJ2-7	.	CASSPGTGMHEQYF	TGTGCCAGTAGTCCCGGGACAGGGATGCACGAGCAGTACTTC
TRBV7-2	.	TRBJ1-1	few	CASSRQRAGSEAFF	TGTGCCAGCAGTCGCCAGAGGGCCGGGAGTGAAGCTTTCTTT
TRBV12-3/TRBV12-4	TRBD1	TRBJ2-3	few	CASSRRTGSDTQYF	TGTGCCAGCAGCCGCCGGACAGGGTCAGATACGCAGTATTTT
TRBV20-1	TRBD1	TRBJ2-5	.	CSALDREETQYF	TGCAGTGCTCTGGACAGGGAAGAGACCCAGTACTTC
TRBV7-3	.	TRBJ1-2	few	CASSSTGYGYTF	TGTGCCAGCAGCTCGACGGGCTATGGCTACACCTTC